This T cell receptor beta chain appears in the sequencing data of a study of T-cell memory formation after mild COVID-19 (dated by TCRdb to the early 2020s). Background on the whole study: Most TCR sequence clusters were specific to one of the two donors. Longitudinal TCRalpha and TCRbeta repertoire sequencing tracked T-cell clones expanding and contracting after mild COVID-19 in two donors. The cohort comprised two young, previously healthy adult volunteers, one female and one male.

Overall study results and their limits: Contracting CD4+ clones were found mainly in CM and EM memory subsets, while CD8+ clones were enriched in EMRA. Balanced CD4/CD8 phenotypes were observed for clones contracting from day 15 to 85, whereas a bias towards CD4+ was observed for a second wave of clones expanding from day 15 to 37. The detection of some responding clones in pre-infection memory suggests that pre-existing cross-reactive memory T cells joined the SARS-CoV-2 response. The second-wave clones that peaked on day 37 were not confirmed to be SARS-CoV-2 specific. The study included only a couple of mild cases, and larger cohorts that include severe cases with pre-infection samples were judged to be necessary.

Sequencing was carried out with an Illumina NovaSeq 6000. TCRalpha and TCRbeta cDNA libraries were built by 5'RACE with constant-segment primers, adding sample barcodes and unique molecular identifiers. Trizol reagent was used to extract RNA from every sample. The libraries were amplified in two PCR steps, and the second step added a second sample barcode and Illumina TruSeq adapters. The libraries were sequenced on an Illumina NovaSeq using 2 x 150 bp paired-end reads. In the source study's methods: The reads were demultiplexed and collapsed into UMI-guided consensus sequences using migec v1.2.7. Using mixcr v2.1.11, UMI consensuses were aligned to TRA and TRB V and J templates and then assembled into clonotypes. A clonotype was counted as expanded or contracted only if both edgeR and NoisET called the change significant, with noise models trained on biological replicates. For edgeR calls, a false discovery rate-adjusted p below 0.01 and a log2 fold-change threshold of 1 were applied. As an exploratory analysis of dynamics, PCA with hierarchical clustering was applied to max-normalized trajectories of the 1000 most abundant clonotypes. The CD4 or CD8 phenotype of responding clones was assigned using the separately sequenced CD4+ and CD8+ repertoires. Using fastp at Q25 and MiXCR, TCRdb reprocessed the public reads and kept productive beta chains. Rows merge per CDR3 protein into single entries with the most common DNA and genes. In this record, the V and J calls reflect TCRdb's handling and not the investigators' own analysis. This sample holds about 170,000 distinct CDR3 sequences; roughly 13% were observed only once. The ten biggest clones cover roughly 3.4% of the sample.

The CDR3 has 14 amino acids, counting the end cysteine and phenylalanine. Only the CDR3 DNA is retained, 42 bases long and in frame from the first base. Compared with germline, V lacks 5 bases and J lacks 4 bases; bases without a gene match: 5. CDR1 and CDR2 were assigned from the germline V gene as MNHEY and SVGEGT. A note on this clonotype: The clone's antigen remains unknown. No base-level quality is on record; no much larger clone is a single base apart.

Ficoll-Paque density gradient centrifugation was used to isolate PBMCs. The source material was PBMCs or a T cell subset sorted from them (not recorded which). The chain joins TRBV6-2 or TRBV6-3 to TRBJ2-5, with TRBD2 matching 9 junction bases. The TCR comes from a man aged 18 to 35 who had mild COVID-19 (a few samples of this study predate the infection). The sample titles of this study are shuffled in the database, so cell type and time point are left out; the donor was told from shared clones. The CDR3 protein: CASSRGGVGETQYF. The DNA sequence is as follows: TGTGCCAGCAGTCGCGGGGGGGTAGGAGAGACCCAGTACTTC.